Sequencing of this T cell receptor (beta chain) was carried out in a study of early T cells in non-severe SARS-CoV-2 infection. Points from the study as a whole: Private and CD4 specificities were missed by VDJdb matching, which favored anti-spike CD8 responses.

Of note for this clonotype: Its antigen is as yet unknown.

cDNA molecules, individually, were tagged with unique molecular identifiers. TCRdb reanalysed the 5' RACE reads using MiXCR and keeps one entry per CDR3 protein. The profile shows tens of thousands of distinct CDR3 sequences, about an eighth of them singletons. This CDR3 region has 15 residues. V shed 5 bases, J shed 13 bases, and the junction held 16 bases outside the gene matches. The V gene's germline CDR1 is SGHTA and CDR2 FQGNSA. The TCR sequence derives from an adult who was a healthcare worker with PCR-confirmed SARS-CoV-2 infection or an uninfected control (not recorded which). The sequencing sample was made of whole blood. The V gene is TRBV7-2, the J gene TRBJ1-4; 7 bases align to TRBD1. The CDR3 protein is CASSEAGTDLEGLFF. The CDR3 DNA follows: TGTGCCAGCAGCGAGGCCGGGACAGATCTCGAAGGACTGTTTTTT.